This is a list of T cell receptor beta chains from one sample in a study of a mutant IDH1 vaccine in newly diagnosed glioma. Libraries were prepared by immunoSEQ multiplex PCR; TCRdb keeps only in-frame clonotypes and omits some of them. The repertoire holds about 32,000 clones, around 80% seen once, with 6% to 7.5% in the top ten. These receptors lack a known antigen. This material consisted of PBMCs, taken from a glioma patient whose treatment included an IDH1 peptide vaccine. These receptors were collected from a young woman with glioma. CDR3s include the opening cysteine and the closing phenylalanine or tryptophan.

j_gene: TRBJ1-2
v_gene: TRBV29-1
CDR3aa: CSVEGGEHYGYTF

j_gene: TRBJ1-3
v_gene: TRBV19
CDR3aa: CASSLRPADSGNTIYF

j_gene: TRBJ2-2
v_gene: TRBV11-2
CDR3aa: CASSLGGGPNTGELFF

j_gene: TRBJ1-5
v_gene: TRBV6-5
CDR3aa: CASSYSYPPNQPQHF

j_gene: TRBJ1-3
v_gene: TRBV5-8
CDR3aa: CASSRGGYGNTIYF

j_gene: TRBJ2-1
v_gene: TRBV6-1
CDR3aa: CASSEWRTSSYNEQFF

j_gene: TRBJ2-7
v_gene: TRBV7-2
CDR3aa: CASSLETGEKSSYEQYF

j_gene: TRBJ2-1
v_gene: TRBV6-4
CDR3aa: CASSDQRGKQFF

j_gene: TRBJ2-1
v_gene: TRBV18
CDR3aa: CASSPLDRVNEQFF

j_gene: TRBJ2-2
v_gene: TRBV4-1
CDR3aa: CASSSPSGGFTGELFF

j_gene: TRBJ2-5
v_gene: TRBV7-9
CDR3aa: CASSLSGARAQETQYF

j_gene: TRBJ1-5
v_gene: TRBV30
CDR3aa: CAWSVDGGVQPQHF

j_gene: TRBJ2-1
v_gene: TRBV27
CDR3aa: CASSPRDLGGNEQFF

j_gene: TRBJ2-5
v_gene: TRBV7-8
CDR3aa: CASSLLGIRETQYF

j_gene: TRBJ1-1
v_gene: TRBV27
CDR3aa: CASSLRLTNTEAFF

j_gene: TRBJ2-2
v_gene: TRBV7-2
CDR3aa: CASSLERVRVGGELFF

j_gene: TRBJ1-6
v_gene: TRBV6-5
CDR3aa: CASSPAALGNSPLHF

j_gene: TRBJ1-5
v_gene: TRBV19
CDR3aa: CASRSQGKQPQHF